This T cell receptor (beta chain) was recorded in a study of T cell repertoires in cytomegalovirus infection. Background on the study: An indication of both CMV infection and matching HLA type came from public TCR beta signatures. Study results and limitations: Carriers of CMV and the relevant HLA type were discriminated by public TCR beta frequency. In two of eight donors, the top clonotype was HLA-C-restricted CMV-specific.

V was clipped by 0 bases and J by 13 bases, with 19 bases between them. This CDR3 spans 13 amino acids. Per germline, CDR1 DFQATT and CDR2 SNEGSKA (reference sequence). In this sample, this clonotype turned up a few times. The target antigen is unknown. TCRdb re-called the reads through MiXCR, storing one row per CDR3 protein. The table records more than 500,000 distinct CDR3 sequences, approximately 15% of them present only once. This receptor was obtained from a human donor in good health (CMV status not recorded). Some clones in this sample may be carry-over from other donors' samples. This chain joins TRBV20-1 and TRBJ2-7, with D perhaps TRBD1 or TRBD2 (5 bases each). Sequencing was carried out using CD8+ T cells from PBMCs. CDR3 nucleotide sequence: TGCAGTGCTAGAGATGGTATGGGACCCGTCGAATACTTC. Protein sequence: CSARDGMGPVEYF.